This TCR beta chain was observed in a study of neoadjuvant anti-PD-1 for oral cavity cancer. Study summary: Patients without progression got a fourth dose around day 43.

TCRdb's copy holds only in-frame clones and misses some; the assay was immunoSEQ multiplex PCR. Of tens of thousands of clones listed, 86% are singletons. Time point denoted: after neoadjuvant nivolumab, at surgical resection. PBMCs were not maintained or expanded in culture before analysis. The sample here was PBMCs, taken after nivolumab (anti-PD-1) treatment. This clonotype was sampled from a person between 40 and 85 years old with oral cavity squamous cell carcinoma.

CDR3 DNA sequence: TGTGCCAGCAGGCCCGGCAGTACGGGACTAGTCCCCGAGCAGTTCTTC. It translates to CASRPGSTGLVPEQFF. The V call is TRBV7-9, the J call TRBJ2-1, with 8 bases matching TRBD2. This CDR3 contains 16 residues. CDR1 is SEHNR, CDR2 FQNEAQ, per germline (reference sequence). Unmatched junction bases numbered 17, after V lost 6 bases and J lost 10 bases.